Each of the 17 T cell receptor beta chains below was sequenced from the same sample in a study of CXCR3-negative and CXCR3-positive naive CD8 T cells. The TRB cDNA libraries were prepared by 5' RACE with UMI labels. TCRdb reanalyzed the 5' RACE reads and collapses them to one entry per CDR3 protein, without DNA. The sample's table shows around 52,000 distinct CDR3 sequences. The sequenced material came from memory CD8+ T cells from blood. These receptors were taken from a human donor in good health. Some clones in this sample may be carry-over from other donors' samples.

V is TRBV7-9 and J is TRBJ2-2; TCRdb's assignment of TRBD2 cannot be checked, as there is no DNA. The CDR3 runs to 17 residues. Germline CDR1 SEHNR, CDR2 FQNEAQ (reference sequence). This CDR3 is CASSSIGRETATGELFF.

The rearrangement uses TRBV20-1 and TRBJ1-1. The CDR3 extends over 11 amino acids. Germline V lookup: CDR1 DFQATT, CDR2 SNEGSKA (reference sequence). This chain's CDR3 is CSVSENTEAFF.

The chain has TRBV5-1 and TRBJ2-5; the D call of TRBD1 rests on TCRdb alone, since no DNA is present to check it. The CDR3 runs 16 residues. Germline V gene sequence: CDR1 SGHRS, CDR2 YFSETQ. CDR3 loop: CASSPGGGGVQETQYF.

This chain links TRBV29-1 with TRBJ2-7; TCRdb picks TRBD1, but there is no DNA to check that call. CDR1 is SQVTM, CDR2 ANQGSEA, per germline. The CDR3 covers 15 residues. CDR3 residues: CSVEERDKDSYEQYF.

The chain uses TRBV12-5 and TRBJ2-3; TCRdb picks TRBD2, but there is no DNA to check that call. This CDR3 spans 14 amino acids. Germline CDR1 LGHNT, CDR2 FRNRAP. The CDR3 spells CASGGESLTDTQYF.

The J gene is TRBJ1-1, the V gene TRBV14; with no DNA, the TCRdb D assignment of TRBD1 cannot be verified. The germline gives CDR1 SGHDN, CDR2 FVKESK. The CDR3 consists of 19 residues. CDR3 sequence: CASSQDPVEAGVRNTEAFF.

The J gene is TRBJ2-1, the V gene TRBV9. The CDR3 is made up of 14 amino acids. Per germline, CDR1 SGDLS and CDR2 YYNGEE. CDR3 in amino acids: CASSEGSSYNEQFF.

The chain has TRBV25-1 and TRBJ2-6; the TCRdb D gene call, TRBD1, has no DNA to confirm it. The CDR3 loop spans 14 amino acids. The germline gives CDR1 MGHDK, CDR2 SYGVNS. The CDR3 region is CASSRGYGANVLTF.

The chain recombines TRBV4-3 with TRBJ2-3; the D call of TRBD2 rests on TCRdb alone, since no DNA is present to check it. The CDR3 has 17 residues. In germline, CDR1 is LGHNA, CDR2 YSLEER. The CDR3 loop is CASSHLTSGGGTDTQYF.

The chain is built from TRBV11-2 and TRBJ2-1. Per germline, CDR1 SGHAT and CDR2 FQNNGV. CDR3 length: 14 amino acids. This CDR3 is CASSLATGFSEQFF.

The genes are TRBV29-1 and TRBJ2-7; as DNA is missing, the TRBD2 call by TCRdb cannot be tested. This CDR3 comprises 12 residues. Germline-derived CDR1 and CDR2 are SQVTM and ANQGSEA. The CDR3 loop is CSGATEAYEQYF.

The CDR3 reads CASRPSADRLLGYTF. The J gene is TRBJ1-2, the V gene TRBV7-3. CDR1 and CDR2 from the germline V gene are SGHTA and FQGTGA. The CDR3 is 15 residues long.

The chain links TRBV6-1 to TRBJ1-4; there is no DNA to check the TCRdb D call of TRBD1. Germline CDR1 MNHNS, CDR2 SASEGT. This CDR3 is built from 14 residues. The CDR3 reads CASNLGGAGEKLFF.

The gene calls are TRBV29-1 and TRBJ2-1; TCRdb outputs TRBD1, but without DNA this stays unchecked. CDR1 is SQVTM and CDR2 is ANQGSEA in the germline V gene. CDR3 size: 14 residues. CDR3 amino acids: CSVEGTGAVNEQFF.

The CDR3 loop reads CASSLDVYTGELFF. The gene calls are TRBV7-8 and TRBJ2-2. Germline values: CDR1 SGHVS, CDR2 FQNEAQ. The CDR3 extends over 14 amino acids.

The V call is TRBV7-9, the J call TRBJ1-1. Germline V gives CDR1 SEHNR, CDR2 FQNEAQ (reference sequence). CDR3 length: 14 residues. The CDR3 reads CASSHGPKGTEAFF.

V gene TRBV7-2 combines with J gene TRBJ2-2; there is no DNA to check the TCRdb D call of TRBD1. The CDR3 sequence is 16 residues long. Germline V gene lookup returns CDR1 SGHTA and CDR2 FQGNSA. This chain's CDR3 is CASSPTDRGLSGELFF.